This T cell receptor beta chain was documented in a study of blood T cell repertoires in COVID-19. On the study more broadly: Samples of COVID-19 (acute and convalescent) were obtained from the United States, Italy and Spain. PBMCs, B-cell-depleted T cells, or T cells were the source of the cDNA or gDNA that made up the material.

Using immunoSEQ multiplex PCR, the repertoire was profiled, and TCRdb retains in-frame clones only, with some absent. The sample consists of some 100,000 clones, approximately 80% of them appearing once. The CDR3 runs to 16 residues. Germline-derived CDR1 and CDR2 are SGDLS and YYNGEE. Trimming removed 0 bases from V and 2 bases from J, with 15 bases in between. J is TRBJ2-7 and V is TRBV9; tentatively, D is TRBD1 (6 bases). The source material was peripheral blood. The receptor's source is a man in his sixties or seventies with active or convalescent COVID-19. The DNA of the CDR3 is TGTGCCAGCAGCGTAGCGGGGCAGGGGACGACCTACGAGCAGTACTTC. Protein product: CASSVAGQGTTYEQYF.